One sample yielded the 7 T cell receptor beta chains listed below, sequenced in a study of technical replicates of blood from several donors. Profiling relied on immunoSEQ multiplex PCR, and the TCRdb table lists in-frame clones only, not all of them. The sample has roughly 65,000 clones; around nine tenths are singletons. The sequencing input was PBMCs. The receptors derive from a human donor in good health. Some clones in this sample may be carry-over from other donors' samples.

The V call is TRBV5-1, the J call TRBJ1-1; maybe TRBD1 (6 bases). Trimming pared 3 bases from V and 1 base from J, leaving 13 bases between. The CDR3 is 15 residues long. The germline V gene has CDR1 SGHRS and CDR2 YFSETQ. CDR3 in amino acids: CASSYPGQPNTEAFF. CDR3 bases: TGCGCCAGCAGCTATCCGGGACAACCGAACACTGAAGCTTTCTTT. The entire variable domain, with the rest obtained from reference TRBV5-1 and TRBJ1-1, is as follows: KAGVTQTPRYLIKTRGQQVTLSCSPISGHRSVSWYQQTPGQGLQFLFEYFSETQRNKGNFPGRFSGRQFSNSRSEMNVSTLELGDSALYLCASSYPGQPNTEAFFGQGTRLTVV.

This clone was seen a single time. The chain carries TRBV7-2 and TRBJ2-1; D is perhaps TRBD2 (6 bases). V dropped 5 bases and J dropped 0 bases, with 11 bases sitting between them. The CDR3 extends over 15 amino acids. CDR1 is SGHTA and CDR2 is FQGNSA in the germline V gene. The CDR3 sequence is CASSQTSFSYNEQFF. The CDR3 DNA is TGTGCCAGCAGCCAAACTAGCTTCTCCTACAATGAGCAGTTCTTC.

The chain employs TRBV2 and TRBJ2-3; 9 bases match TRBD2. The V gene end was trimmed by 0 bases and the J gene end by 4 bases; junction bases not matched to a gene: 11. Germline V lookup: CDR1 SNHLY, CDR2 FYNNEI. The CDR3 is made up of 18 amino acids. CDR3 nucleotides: TGTGCCAGCAGTGAAGCGGTAGGGCTAGCGGGATTACCAGATACGCAGTATTTT. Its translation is CASSEAVGLAGLPDTQYF.

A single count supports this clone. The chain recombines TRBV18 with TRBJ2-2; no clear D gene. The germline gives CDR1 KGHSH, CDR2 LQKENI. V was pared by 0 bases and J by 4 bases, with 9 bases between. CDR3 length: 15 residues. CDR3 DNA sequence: TGTGCCAGCTCACCACCCTCCAGGTCCACCGGGGAGCTGTTTTTT. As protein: CASSPPSRSTGELFF.

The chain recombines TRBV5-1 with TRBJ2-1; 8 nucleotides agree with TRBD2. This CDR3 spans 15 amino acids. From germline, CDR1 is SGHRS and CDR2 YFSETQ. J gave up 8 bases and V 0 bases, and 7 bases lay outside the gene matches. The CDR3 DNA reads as TGCGCCAGCAGCTTGGTTTCGGGGGGGAGCGATGAGCAGTTCTTC. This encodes CASSLVSGGSDEQFF. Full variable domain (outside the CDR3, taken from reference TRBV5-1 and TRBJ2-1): KAGVTQTPRYLIKTRGQQVTLSCSPISGHRSVSWYQQTPGQGLQFLFEYFSETQRNKGNFPGRFSGRQFSNSRSEMNVSTLELGDSALYLCASSLVSGGSDEQFFGPGTRLTVL.

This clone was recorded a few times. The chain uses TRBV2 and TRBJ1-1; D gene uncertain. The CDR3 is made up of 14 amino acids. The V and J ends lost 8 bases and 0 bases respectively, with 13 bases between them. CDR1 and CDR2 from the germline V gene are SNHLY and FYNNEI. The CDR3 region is CASRRLQMNTEAFF. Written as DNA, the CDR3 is TGTGCCAGCCGCAGATTACAAATGAACACTGAAGCTTTCTTT.

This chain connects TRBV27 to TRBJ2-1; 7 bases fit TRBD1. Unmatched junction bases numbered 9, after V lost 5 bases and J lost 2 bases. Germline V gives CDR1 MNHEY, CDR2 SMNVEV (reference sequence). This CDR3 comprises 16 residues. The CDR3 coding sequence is TGTGCCAGCAGTCCCACCAGCGACAGGGCCTACAATGAGCAGTTCTTC. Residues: CASSPTSDRAYNEQFF.